These 32 T cell receptor beta chains share one sample of origin, sequenced in a study of cytomegalovirus exposure and HLA in healthy donors (dated by TCRdb to about 2017). Library preparation used the immunoSEQ multiplex PCR assay. For the multiplex PCR, a mixture combining 60 forward primers for TCR Vbeta segments and 13 reverse primers for TCR Jbeta segments was used. The source is immuneACCESS, and TCRdb retained only in-frame sequences with V and J called. Part of the clones is not carried over; for the studies checked, unresolved V genes explain less than half of this, and the remainder is unexplained. Here the sample has about 200,000 clones; 60% to 80% occur a single time. Together, the top ten hold 1.5% to 2% of the sample. Sequenced material: PBMCs. These receptor sequences come from a male donor in good health and CMV-seronegative.

This clone was counted only a few times. The CDR3 DNA is TGTGCCAGCAGCCAAGATTATGGAGGGGGGGAGATAGATACGCAGTATTTT. Its translation: CASSQDYGGGEIDTQYF. This chain joins TRBV4-2 and TRBJ2-3; D possibly corresponds to TRBD2 (7 bases). The CDR3 length is 17 residues. Deletions cut 0 bases from V and 5 bases from J, with 18 bases between. Germline-derived CDR1 and CDR2 are LGHNA and YNFKEQ.

The chain carries TRBV5-4 and TRBJ1-4; D not resolved. The germline gives CDR1 SGHNT, CDR2 YYREEE (reference sequence). V gave up 4 bases and J gave up 8 bases, with 12 bases separating them. This CDR3 has 13 amino acids. Here the CDR3 DNA reads TGTGCCAGCAGCCCGTCGGCGGCCGAAAAACTGTTTTTT. The encoded protein is CASSPSAAEKLFF. Together with reference TRBV5-4 and TRBJ1-4, the CDR3 gives the full variable domain: ETGVTQSPTHLIKTRGQQVTLRCSSQSGHNTVSWYQQALGQGPQFIFQYYREEENGRGNFPPRFSGLQFPNYSSELNVNALELDDSALYLCASSPSAAEKLFFGSGTQLSVL.

This clone was detected a few times. The genes are TRBV5-1 and TRBJ2-3, with 8 positions matching TRBD2. Trimming removed 5 bases from V and 1 base from J; junction bases left unmatched: 6. Germline CDR1 and CDR2: SGHRS and YFSETQ. This CDR3 is built from 15 residues. CDR3 residues: CASSRPAGGTDTQYF. DNA of the CDR3: TGCGCCAGCAGTCGGCCAGCGGGGGGCACAGATACGCAGTATTTT. The whole variable domain, remainder taken from reference TRBV5-1 and TRBJ2-3, is KAGVTQTPRYLIKTRGQQVTLSCSPISGHRSVSWYQQTPGQGLQFLFEYFSETQRNKGNFPGRFSGRQFSNSRSEMNVSTLELGDSALYLCASSRPAGGTDTQYFGPGTRLTVL.

The chain carries TRBV9 and TRBJ2-7, with TRBD1 matching 8 bases. This CDR3 is 14 amino acids long. The germline V gene encodes CDR1 SGDLS and CDR2 YYNGEE. V lost 4 bases to trimming and J lost 4 bases; unmatched junction nucleotides: 7. The CDR3 bases are TGTGCCAGCAGCCCAAGACAGGGGAAGTACGAGCAGTACTTC. Amino acids: CASSPRQGKYEQYF.

The J gene is TRBJ2-1, the V gene TRBV5-6; no clear D gene. The germline CDR1 and CDR2 sequences are SGHDT and YYEEEE. The germline V and J ends were trimmed by 3 bases and 12 bases, with 10 bases remaining between them. This CDR3 has 11 amino acids. The CDR3 DNA follows: TGTGCCAGCAGCTCTCGGAGTACGCAGTTCTTC. Protein: CASSSRSTQFF.

This sequence joins TRBV13 and TRBJ1-6, with a tentative D call TRBD1 (5 bases). Between the trimmed V and J ends, which lost 5 bases and 6 bases, there was a span of 14 bases. Germline assignment: CDR1 PRHDT and CDR2 FYEKMQ (reference sequence). The CDR3 extends over 15 amino acids. DNA for the CDR3: TGTGCCAGCAGCCTTACGGCAGGGATTAATTCACCCCTCCACTTT. It encodes CASSLTAGINSPLHF.

The table lists this clone with a count of one. CDR3 nucleotides: TGTGCCACCAGCAGAGAGATGATTTCTGAGACAGGGGAAATTTATGGCTACACCTTC. Its protein is CATSREMISETGEIYGYTF. The rearrangement links TRBV15 to TRBJ1-2, with 8 bases fitting TRBD1. Germline V gene lookup returns CDR1 LNHNV and CDR2 YYDKDF (reference sequence). The CDR3 length is 19 residues. Unmatched junction bases numbered 17, after V lost 0 bases and J lost 5 bases.

Here the CDR3 DNA reads TGTGCCAGCAGCGTAGGGACCGGGATTTCGGAAGCTTTCTTT. Protein: CASSVGTGISEAFF. The V gene is TRBV7-2, the J gene TRBJ1-1; possible D gene TRBD1, 5 bases. The CDR3 covers 14 residues. Germline V gene data show CDR1 as SGHTA and CDR2 as FQGNSA. The V gene lost 5 bases and the J gene lost 8 bases, with 18 bases spanning the gap.

This rearrangement joins TRBV6-5 to TRBJ1-2; no definite D call. Trimming shortened V by 0 bases and J by 9 bases, and 14 bases separated the two germline ends. The CDR3 contains 14 residues. Germline V gene lookup returns CDR1 MNHEY and CDR2 SVGAGI. CDR3 nucleotide sequence: TGTGCCAGCAGTTACTCTTTCAAGAGGTCGAGCTACACCTTC. The encoded protein is CASSYSFKRSSYTF.

This clone was observed a single time. CDR3 loop: CSVAIGGRAEAFF. CDR3 nucleotide sequence: TGCAGCGTGGCGATCGGGGGAAGGGCTGAAGCTTTCTTT. V usage is TRBV29-1 and J usage is TRBJ1-1; TRBD1 is a possible D gene (5 bases). Trimming removed 6 bases from V and 6 bases from J, with 17 bases in between. The V gene's germline CDR1 is SQVTM and CDR2 ANQGSEA. The CDR3 length is 13 residues.

The V call is TRBV10-3, the J call TRBJ1-1, with D maybe TRBD1 (6 bases). V lost 7 bases, J lost 1 base, and 10 bases lay in between. From germline, CDR1 is ENHRY and CDR2 SYGVKD. This CDR3 has 13 residues. CDR3 nucleotides: TGTGCCATCAATTCAGGGGAGAACACTGAAGCTTTCTTT. Translated, it gives CAINSGENTEAFF.

This chain joins TRBV4-3 and TRBJ2-1; D unclear. Trimming shortened V by 1 base and J by 3 bases, and 10 bases separated the two germline ends. The CDR3 loop spans 15 amino acids. The germline V gene has CDR1 LGHNA and CDR2 YSLEER. The CDR3 nucleotides read TGCGCCAGCAGCCAAGCCGGCGGAAGCTACAATGAGCAGTTCTTC. Translated: CASSQAGGSYNEQFF.

This clone was found a few times. The chain is built from TRBV7-8 and TRBJ1-4; D is uncertain. V gave up 2 bases and J gave up 14 bases, with 24 bases separating them. The CDR3 length is 16 residues. Germline-derived CDR1 and CDR2 are SGHVS and FQNEAQ. The CDR3 DNA follows: TGTGCCAGCAGCTTAAGGAATTGGGATGGTGCGGGTGGGCTGTTTTTT. This encodes CASSLRNWDGAGGLFF.

This clone was observed a single time. The chain links TRBV9 to TRBJ2-2, with TRBD1 matching 7 bases. Per germline, CDR1 SGDLS and CDR2 YYNGEE. With V trimmed by 6 bases and J by 0 bases, 5 bases remained unmatched. The CDR3 loop spans 15 amino acids. The CDR3 spells CASTRTGTNTGELFF. The DNA for the CDR3 is TGTGCCAGCACCCGGACAGGAACGAACACCGGGGAGCTGTTTTTT. Supplemented by reference TRBV9 and TRBJ2-2, the full variable domain reads DSGVTQTPKHLITATGQRVTLRCSPRSGDLSVYWYQQSLDQGLQFLIQYYNGEERAKGNILERFSAQQFPDLHSELNLSSLELGDSALYFCASTRTGTNTGELFFGEGSRLTVL.

The rearrangement joins TRBV9 to TRBJ1-4, with 11 nucleotides matching TRBD1. V lost 6 bases to trimming and J lost 1 base; unmatched junction nucleotides: 8. Germline lookup yields CDR1 SGDLS and CDR2 YYNGEE. The CDR3 is 17 residues long. The CDR3 protein is CASTPGQGARTNEKLFF. For the CDR3, the DNA is TGTGCCAGCACCCCTGGACAGGGGGCGAGAACTAATGAAAAACTGTTTTTT.

This clone was seen only once. The chain combines TRBV30 with TRBJ2-5; 8 nucleotides line up with TRBD2. Germline CDR1 and CDR2: GTSNPN and SVGIG (reference sequence). V was pared by 7 bases and J by 5 bases, with 24 bases of the junction left unmatched. CDR3 length: 18 amino acids. The CDR3 reads CASLMGAFTGGPRETQYF. The DNA of the CDR3 is TGTGCCTCCCTCATGGGGGCTTTTACGGGGGGGCCCCGGGAGACCCAGTACTTC.

The rearrangement uses TRBV5-1 and TRBJ2-5; weak D call: TRBD1 (5 bases). V dropped 0 bases and J dropped 1 base, with 10 bases sitting between them. The length of the CDR3 is 15 residues. Germline V gives CDR1 SGHRS, CDR2 YFSETQ. CDR3 region: CASSLGLTGQETQYF. Here the CDR3 DNA reads TGCGCCAGCAGCTTGGGTCTTACAGGCCAAGAGACCCAGTACTTC.

V is TRBV4-1 and J is TRBJ1-6, with a weak D call TRBD1 (6 bases). V lost 0 bases to trimming and J lost 10 bases, with 13 bases between them. The CDR3 spans 15 residues. The germline V gene encodes CDR1 MGHRA and CDR2 YSYEKL. CDR3 residues: CASSQEGTGQSPLHF. The DNA for the CDR3 is TGCGCCAGCAGCCAAGAGGGAACAGGGCAATCACCCCTCCACTTT.

The chain recombines TRBV30 with TRBJ2-1; 8 bases are a match to TRBD1. CDR1 is GTSNPN and CDR2 is SVGIG in the germline V gene (reference sequence). The CDR3 has 13 residues. The V segment lost 1 base and the J segment 9 bases; nucleotides outside the gene matches: 5. This CDR3 reads CAWSGGQGGEQFF. Written as DNA, the CDR3 is TGTGCCTGGAGTGGCGGACAGGGCGGTGAGCAGTTCTTC.

This clone occurred a few times. The chain employs TRBV5-1 and TRBJ2-3; TRBD1 is a possible D gene (5 bases). This CDR3 has 14 amino acids. V lost 5 bases, J lost 5 bases, and 15 bases lay in between. In germline, CDR1 is SGHRS, CDR2 YFSETQ. The CDR3 DNA reads as TGCGCCAGCAGATCCTGGACACTGGGAGATACGCAGTATTTT. The encoded protein is CASRSWTLGDTQYF.

The chain recombines TRBV6-5 with TRBJ2-1; maybe TRBD1 (6 bases). V lost 9 bases and J lost 4, with 13 bases in between. Looked up from germline, CDR1 is MNHEY and CDR2 is SVGAGI. The CDR3 length is 13 residues. The CDR3, as DNA: TGTGCCAGTCGGGACACCGCTTACAATGAGCAGTTCTTC. It specifies CASRDTAYNEQFF.

This chain joins TRBV5-6 and TRBJ1-5; 9 bases are shared with TRBD1. The germline CDR1 and CDR2 sequences are SGHDT and YYEEEE. The J segment lost 3 bases and the V segment lost 0 bases, leaving 1 base of the junction unmatched. The CDR3 length is 15 residues. The CDR3 sequence: CASSLGTGDNQPQHF. The CDR3 DNA sequence: TGTGCCAGCAGCTTGGGGACAGGGGACAATCAGCCCCAGCATTTT. The full variable domain, with the rest looked up from reference TRBV5-6 and TRBJ1-5, is DAGVTQSPTHLIKTRGQQVTLRCSPKSGHDTVSWYQQALGQGPQFIFQYYEEEERQRGNFPDRFSGHQFPNYSSELNVNALLLGDSALYLCASSLGTGDNQPQHFGDGTRLSIL.

This chain connects TRBV7-6 to TRBJ1-2; TRBD1 aligns across 8 bases. The CDR3 is made up of 13 amino acids. Germline CDR1 is SGHVS and CDR2 is FNYEAQ. The V segment lost 5 bases and the J segment 4 bases; nucleotides outside the gene matches: 3. CDR3 sequence: CASSPGQVYGYTF. CDR3 bases: TGTGCCAGCAGCCCGGGACAGGTCTATGGCTACACCTTC.

DNA for the CDR3: TGCGCCAGCAGCCAAGGGGAGTGGCTAAGCTCCTACAATGAGCAGTTCTTC. Its translation is CASSQGEWLSSYNEQFF. The chain uses TRBV4-1 and TRBJ2-1, with D possibly TRBD2 on 5 matching bases. V lost 1 base, J lost 0 bases, and 13 bases lay in between. The germline V gene has CDR1 MGHRA and CDR2 YSYEKL. The length of the CDR3 is 17 residues.

This sequence joins TRBV5-1 and TRBJ1-5, with D perhaps TRBD1 (6 bases). V shed 2 bases and J shed 7 bases, with 13 bases lying between them. The CDR3 covers 14 residues. Germline lookup yields CDR1 SGHRS and CDR2 YFSETQ. DNA for the CDR3: TGCGCCAGCAGCTTTAAGGCAGGGGAGCAGCCCCAGCATTTT. Amino acids: CASSFKAGEQPQHF.

This clone was seen just once. The chain joins TRBV30 to TRBJ1-6; D is perhaps TRBD1 (5 bases). Between the trimmed V and J ends, which lost 2 bases and 2 bases, there was a span of 16 bases. The CDR3 sequence is 17 residues long. CDR1 and CDR2 from the germline V gene are GTSNPN and SVGIG (reference sequence). The CDR3 sequence is CAWSPGLGRTYNSPLHF. Written as DNA, the CDR3 is TGTGCCTGGAGTCCGGGACTCGGGAGGACCTATAATTCACCCCTCCACTTT.

This sequence joins TRBV7-6 and TRBJ2-1; TRBD2 agrees at 13 bases. The CDR3 has 15 residues. Trimming removed 6 bases from V and 8 bases from J; junction bases left unmatched: 7. Germline V gives CDR1 SGHVS, CDR2 FNYEAQ. CDR3 sequence reads: CASSSGTSGIDEQFF. The CDR3 DNA sequence: TGTGCCAGCAGTTCCGGGACTAGCGGGATAGATGAGCAGTTCTTC.

This clone was observed a few times. The rearrangement uses TRBV2 and TRBJ1-2, with D perhaps TRBD1 (5 bases). Germline CDR1 reads SNHLY; CDR2 reads FYNNEI. V dropped 7 bases and J dropped 4 bases, with 16 bases sitting between them. The CDR3 has 14 residues. For the CDR3, the DNA is TGTGCCAGCATGAAGGGGTCGTTTGCCTATGGCTACACCTTC. This translates into CASMKGSFAYGYTF. The full variable domain, its missing parts supplied by reference TRBV2 and TRBJ1-2, is EPEVTQTPSHQVTQMGQEVILRCVPISNHLYFYWYRQILGQKVEFLVSFYNNEISEKSEIFDDQFSVERPDGSNFTLKIRSTKLEDSAMYFCASMKGSFAYGYTFGSGTRLTVV.

This clone was seen once. The chain couples TRBV5-1 to TRBJ2-7, with 10 bases lining up with TRBD2. Germline V CDR1 and CDR2: SGHRS, YFSETQ. The CDR3 is 17 amino acids. Trimming took 0 bases from V and 1 from J; bases not matched to a gene: 7. In DNA, the CDR3 is TGCGCCAGCAGCTTGGTCCCGCTAGCGGGGGATTCCTACGAGCAGTACTTC. This sequence encodes CASSLVPLAGDSYEQYF.

V is TRBV29-1 and J is TRBJ1-1; D gene uncertain. V was cut by 3 bases and J by 7 bases, with 6 bases left in between. Germline values: CDR1 SQVTM, CDR2 ANQGSEA. The CDR3 sequence is 10 residues long. In nucleotides, the CDR3 is TGCAGCGTTGACCTTTATGAAGCTTTCTTT. This sequence encodes CSVDLYEAFF.

The chain links TRBV5-1 to TRBJ2-3; unclear D gene. The germline V gene has CDR1 SGHRS and CDR2 YFSETQ. This CDR3 contains 15 residues. V was clipped by 4 bases and J by 4 bases, with 16 bases between them. The DNA of the CDR3 is TGCGCCAGCAGCCACCAAAAAGAACTGCCAGATACGCAGTATTTT. It specifies CASSHQKELPDTQYF.

The rearrangement links TRBV5-5 to TRBJ2-7; 12 bases line up with TRBD2. The CDR3 is 17 residues long. Germline V gene data show CDR1 as SGHKS and CDR2 as YYEKEE (reference sequence). V was clipped by 4 bases and J by 0 bases; unmatched bases: 8. CDR3 coding DNA: TGTGCCAGCAGCCGTGGGACTAGCGGGTCGAGCTCCTACGAGCAGTACTTC. Translated: CASSRGTSGSSSYEQYF.